The 19 T cell receptor beta chains listed next were all sequenced from one sample in a study of blood T cell repertoires in COVID-19. Assay: immunoSEQ multiplex PCR; the TCRdb copy retains only in-frame clones and omits some. The sample yields hundreds of thousands of clones, about 89% seen once. The specimen sequenced was peripheral blood. These receptors all come from a woman aged 45-65 years with COVID-19, enrolled during active disease.

The rearrangement links TRBV27 to TRBJ1-3; D gene uncertain. This CDR3 region has 20 residues. The germline V and J ends were trimmed by 6 bases and 0 bases, with 27 bases remaining between them. Germline V gene lookup returns CDR1 MNHEY and CDR2 SMNVEV (reference sequence). CDR3 DNA sequence: TGTGCCAGCAGCATAAGTTTTGTTGGGCCCCGGATGAACTCTGGAAACACCATATATTTT. Translating it yields CASSISFVGPRMNSGNTIYF.

The J gene is TRBJ1-4, the V gene TRBV5-1, with D possibly matching TRBD1 (6 bases). The CDR3 has 14 amino acids. Germline lookup yields CDR1 SGHRS and CDR2 YFSETQ. V was trimmed by 6 bases and J by 4 bases, leaving 13 bases between them. CDR3 sequence reads: CASKSGGGNEKLFF. DNA of the CDR3: TGCGCCAGCAAATCGGGAGGGGGTAATGAAAAACTGTTTTTT. The full variable domain, its missing parts supplied by reference TRBV5-1 and TRBJ1-4, is KAGVTQTPRYLIKTRGQQVTLSCSPISGHRSVSWYQQTPGQGLQFLFEYFSETQRNKGNFPGRFSGRQFSNSRSEMNVSTLELGDSALYLCASKSGGGNEKLFFGSGTQLSVL.

V usage is TRBV19 and J usage is TRBJ2-3; possible D gene TRBD1, 5 bases. This CDR3 region has 15 residues. Germline loops: CDR1 LNHDA, CDR2 SQIVND (reference sequence). V gave up 6 bases and J gave up 4 bases, with 17 bases separating them. The CDR3 loop is CASSTPGNRADTQYF. The CDR3, as DNA: TGTGCCAGTAGCACCCCAGGGAACCGGGCAGATACGCAGTATTTT. Full variable domain (rest looked up from reference TRBV19 and TRBJ2-3): DGGITQSPKYLFRKEGQNVTLSCEQNLNHDAMYWYRQDPGQGLRLIYYSQIVNDFQKGDIAEGYSVSREKKESFPLTVTSAQKNPTAFYLCASSTPGNRADTQYFGPGTRLTVL.

This CDR3 is CASNRIISGEKLFF. In nucleotides, the CDR3 is TGTGCCAGCAATCGTATCATCTCGGGGGAAAAACTGTTTTTT. The chain links TRBV6-5 to TRBJ1-4; unclear D gene. Trimming cost V 7 bases and J 8 bases, with 17 bases left between them. Germline V CDR1 and CDR2: MNHEY, SVGAGI. CDR3 length: 14 residues.

The CDR3 nucleotides read TGCGCCAGCAGGCCAGTTAACTATGGCTACACCTTC. It encodes CASRPVNYGYTF. The gene calls are TRBV23-1 and TRBJ1-2; the D is unclear. TRBV23-1 is treated as an ORF (open reading frame) with a function not yet certain. Trimming stripped 6 bases from V and 1 base from J, with 6 bases between. The CDR3 covers 12 residues.

The V and J genes are TRBV7-2 and TRBJ1-2; D is possibly TRBD1 (6 bases). There are 16 residues in the CDR3. Trimming left V 0 bases short and J 6 bases short, with 17 bases between. Germline-derived CDR1 and CDR2 are SGHTA and FQGNSA. CDR3 loop: CASSLAGAGAPHGYTF. The CDR3 nucleotides are TGTGCCAGCAGCTTAGCGGGAGCGGGGGCCCCCCATGGCTACACCTTC.

V and J are TRBV6-5 and TRBJ1-2; the match to TRBD1 covers 8 bases. V shed 7 bases and J 8 bases; nucleotides not matched to a gene: 12. CDR1 and CDR2 from the germline V gene are MNHEY and SVGAGI. There are 14 residues in the CDR3. CDR3 in DNA: TGTGCCAGCAACCTTGGACAGGGAGGGTTCGGCTACACCTTC. Translating gives CASNLGQGGFGYTF.

This chain joins TRBV29-1 and TRBJ1-2, with D uncertain. Trimming left V 3 bases short and J 5 bases short, with 7 bases between. Germline V gene lookup returns CDR1 SQVTM and CDR2 ANQGSEA. The CDR3 covers 11 residues. CDR3: CSVDSVYGYTF. The CDR3, as DNA: TGCAGCGTTGATTCGGTATATGGCTACACCTTC.

The chain joins TRBV15 to TRBJ1-5; the D gene is possibly TRBD1 (5 bases). This CDR3 region has 16 residues. V was trimmed by 1 base and J by 2 bases, leaving 12 bases between them. In germline, CDR1 is LNHNV, CDR2 YYDKDF (reference sequence). CDR3 nucleotides: TGTGCCACCAGCAGAGTCAAGGGGCCTGGCAATCAGCCCCAGCATTTT. It encodes CATSRVKGPGNQPQHF. The full variable domain, completed using reference TRBV15 and TRBJ1-5, is DAMVIQNPRYQVTQFGKPVTLSCSQTLNHNVMYWYQQKSSQAPKLLFHYYDKDFNNEADTPDNFQSRRPNTSFCFLDIRSPGLGDTAMYLCATSRVKGPGNQPQHFGDGTRLSIL.

The J gene is TRBJ2-7, the V gene TRBV7-9, with no clear D. Germline-derived CDR1 and CDR2 are SEHNR and FQNEAQ (reference sequence). Between the trimmed V and J ends, which lost 7 bases and 3 bases, there was a span of 19 bases. The CDR3 loop spans 15 amino acids. DNA of the CDR3: TGTGCCAGCAATTTACATGGCAGAACAGACTACGAGCAGTACTTC. Translated: CASNLHGRTDYEQYF.

The gene calls are TRBV24-1 and TRBJ2-3; D gene uncertain. CDR1 and CDR2 (germline): KGHDR, SFDVKD. V shed 4 bases and J shed 5 bases, with 9 bases lying between them. This CDR3 comprises 13 residues. CDR3 DNA sequence: TGTGCCACCAGTGACCCCCTAGTAGATACGCAGTATTTT. Translated: CATSDPLVDTQYF.

The rearrangement links TRBV7-8 to TRBJ1-2, with TRBD1 identical over 7 bases. V lost 2 bases, J lost 6 bases, and 6 bases stayed unmatched. CDR3 size: 14 residues. Germline V gene lookup returns CDR1 SGHVS and CDR2 FQNEAQ. The CDR3 sequence: CASSLLRQGDGYTF. In DNA form, the CDR3 reads TGTGCCAGCAGCTTATTACGCCAGGGGGATGGCTACACCTTC.

The V gene is TRBV2, the J gene TRBJ2-7; maybe TRBD2 (6 bases). CDR3 length equals 15 residues. Germline CDR1 is SNHLY and CDR2 is FYNNEI. Trimming left V 7 bases short and J 2 bases short, with 18 bases between. The DNA of the CDR3 is TGTGCCAGCAAGGGGAACCGGGACTGGCCCTACGAGCAGTACTTC. Amino acids: CASKGNRDWPYEQYF.

This chain joins TRBV15 and TRBJ2-3; D is unclear. Trimming left V 3 bases short and J 4 bases short, with 5 bases between. The CDR3 runs 12 residues. Germline V gives CDR1 LNHNV, CDR2 YYDKDF (reference sequence). The DNA for the CDR3 is TGTGCCACCAGCAGCCGGTCAGATACGCAGTATTTT. As protein: CATSSRSDTQYF.

The chain couples TRBV12-5 to TRBJ1-6; 9 bases match TRBD1. The junction had 9 bases not matched to a gene; V was cut back by 5 bases and J by 10 bases. Germline values: CDR1 LGHNT, CDR2 FRNRAP. The CDR3 covers 15 residues. The CDR3 reads CASGLGQGDWSPLHF. DNA for the CDR3: TGTGCTAGTGGTCTGGGACAGGGCGATTGGTCACCCCTCCACTTT. The full variable domain, completed using reference TRBV12-5 and TRBJ1-6, is DARVTQTPRHKVTEMGQEVTMRCQPILGHNTVFWYRQTMMQGLELLAYFRNRAPLDDSGMPKDRFSAEMPDATLATLKIQPSEPRDSAVYFCASGLGQGDWSPLHFGNGTRLTVT.

The J gene is TRBJ2-7, the V gene TRBV5-6; possible D gene TRBD1, 5 bases. Looked up from germline, CDR1 is SGHDT and CDR2 is YYEEEE. The CDR3 length is 13 residues. Trimming took 3 bases from V and 5 from J, leaving 12 bases between them. The CDR3 reads CASSSQGVDEQYF. The CDR3, as DNA: TGTGCCAGCAGCTCGCAGGGTGTCGACGAGCAGTACTTC. Drawing the rest from reference TRBV5-6 and TRBJ2-7, the complete variable domain is DAGVTQSPTHLIKTRGQQVTLRCSPKSGHDTVSWYQQALGQGPQFIFQYYEEEERQRGNFPDRFSGHQFPNYSSELNVNALLLGDSALYLCASSSQGVDEQYFGPGTRLTVT.

The genes are TRBV12-5 and TRBJ1-2, with D perhaps TRBD1 (5 bases). V gave up 3 bases and J gave up 8 bases, with 13 bases separating them. This CDR3 region has 13 residues. In germline, CDR1 is LGHNT, CDR2 FRNRAP. CDR3 nucleotide sequence: TGTGCTAGTGGTTTTTCGGGGGTCAGCGGCTACACCTTC. As protein: CASGFSGVSGYTF.

Remarks on this clone: This same CDR3 is encoded by further DNA sequences in the sample. The CDR3 DNA follows: TGTGCCTGGAGGCGGCAAGAGACCCAGTACTTC. It translates to CAWRRQETQYF. This sequence joins TRBV30 and TRBJ2-5; D gene unclear. V lost 3 bases and J 2 bases, leaving 4 bases between the germline ends. CDR3 length: 11 amino acids. CDR1 is GTSNPN, CDR2 SVGIG, per germline (reference sequence).

The chain is built from TRBV4-1 and TRBJ1-1; possibly TRBD1 for D (5 bases). V gave up 2 bases and J gave up 6 bases, with 13 bases separating them. Germline CDR1 is MGHRA and CDR2 is YSYEKL. CDR3 length: 14 amino acids. The CDR3: CASSQRQQGAEAFF. In DNA form, the CDR3 reads TGCGCCAGCAGCCAACGGCAACAAGGGGCTGAAGCTTTCTTT.